What follows are 4 T cell receptor beta chains derived from one specimen sequenced in a study of shared clonotypes between healthy human individuals. Sequencing was performed with immunoSEQ multiplex PCR; in TCRdb, only in-frame clones are kept and a portion is missing. The sample includes hundreds of thousands of clones, 95% to 98% seen only once; the top ten take around 0.3%. Positive CCR7 selection of CD45RO-negative cells yielded the naive CD8 cells, and terminally differentiated effector memory CD45RA+ cells were excluded. Sample: naive CD8+ T cells sorted from blood. These receptors all stem from a man aged 25 to 45 in good health.

CDR3 DNA sequence: TGTGCCAGCAGCCGAGACCTCAGGGCTGTGGGCACCGGGGAGCTGTTTTTT. It is translated as CASSRDLRAVGTGELFF. The rearrangement uses TRBV7-9 and TRBJ2-2; D possibly corresponds to TRBD1 (5 bases). Trimming shortened V by 5 bases and J by 4 bases, and 20 bases separated the two germline ends. The CDR3 has 17 residues. Germline V gives CDR1 SEHNR, CDR2 FQNEAQ (reference sequence).

The V gene is TRBV29-1, the J gene TRBJ2-7; TRBD2 aligns across 7 bases. Per the germline V gene, CDR1 is SQVTM and CDR2 is ANQGSEA. The CDR3 contains 12 residues. With 6 bases clipped from V and 5 bases from J, the junction kept 7 bases outside the gene matches. CDR3 region: CSVRSGINEQYF. For the CDR3, the DNA is TGCAGCGTACGAAGCGGGATTAACGAGCAGTACTTC.

This clone came up once. The chain has TRBV2 and TRBJ2-7; D might be TRBD2 (5 bases). The CDR3 covers 13 residues. Germline loops: CDR1 SNHLY, CDR2 FYNNEI. Trimming pared 7 bases from V and 4 bases from J, leaving 14 bases between. The CDR3 sequence is CASIEGKSYEQYF. The CDR3 coding sequence is TGTGCCAGCATTGAGGGTAAATCATACGAGCAGTACTTC.

With respect to this clone: This could be a read error, since a much larger clone is one nucleotide away. The rearrangement uses TRBV6-1 and TRBJ2-1; 12 bases align to TRBD2. CDR1 MNHNS and CDR2 SASEGT come from the germline V gene. This CDR3 has 15 amino acids. V was pared by 5 bases and J by 4 bases, with 3 bases of the junction left unmatched. The CDR3 sequence: CASSPGLAGYNEQFF. CDR3 DNA: TGTGCCAGCAGTCCCGGACTAGCGGGATACAATGAGCAGTTCTTC.